The text below deals with one TCR beta chain. Its antigen remains unknown. Germline CDR1 is GTSNPN and CDR2 is SVGIG (reference sequence). Trimming cost V 2 bases and J 0 bases, with 5 bases left between them. CDR3 length: 14 amino acids. This sample is part of a study of cytomegalovirus exposure and HLA in healthy donors. About the research overall: In terms of ancestry, the Caucasian-associated cluster contained more than 65% of the 300 to 400 genotyped donors. General study points: The only immune exposure information that was available was CMV serostatus. Several of the most significant clusters appeared, in a later analysis, to be linked to common viral pathogens.

This PCR relied on a set of 60 Vbeta primers and 13 Jbeta primers. Here immunoSEQ multiplex PCR was the method, and the copy in TCRdb shows in-frame clones only, minus some. The top ten hold around 0.97% of the sample, which has over 150,000 clones, around 83% seen once. The chain couples TRBV30 to TRBJ2-6; no clear D. Source material: PBMCs. This sequence was found in a girl aged 2 to 9 in good health and CMV-seropositive. CDR3 sequence: CAWSPFSGANVLTF. In DNA, the CDR3 is TGTGCCTGGAGTCCGTTCTCTGGGGCCAACGTCCTGACTTTC.